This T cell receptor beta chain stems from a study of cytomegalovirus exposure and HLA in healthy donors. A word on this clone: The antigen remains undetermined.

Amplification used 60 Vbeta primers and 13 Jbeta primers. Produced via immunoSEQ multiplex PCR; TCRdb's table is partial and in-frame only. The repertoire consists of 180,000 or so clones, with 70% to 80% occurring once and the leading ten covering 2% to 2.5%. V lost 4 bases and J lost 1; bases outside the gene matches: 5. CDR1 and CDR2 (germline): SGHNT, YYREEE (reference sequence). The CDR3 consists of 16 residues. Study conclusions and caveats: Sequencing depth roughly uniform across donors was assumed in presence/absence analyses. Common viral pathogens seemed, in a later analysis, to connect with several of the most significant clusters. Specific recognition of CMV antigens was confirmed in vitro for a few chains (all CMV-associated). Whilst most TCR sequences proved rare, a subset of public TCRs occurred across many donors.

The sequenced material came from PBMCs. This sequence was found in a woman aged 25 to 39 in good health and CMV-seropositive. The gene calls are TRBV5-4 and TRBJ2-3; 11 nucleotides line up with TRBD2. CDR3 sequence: CASSISGGAGTDTQYF. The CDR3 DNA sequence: TGTGCCAGCAGCATTAGCGGGGGGGCTGGCACAGATACGCAGTATTTT. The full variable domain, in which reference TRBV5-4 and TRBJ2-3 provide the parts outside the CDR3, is ETGVTQSPTHLIKTRGQQVTLRCSSQSGHNTVSWYQQALGQGPQFIFQYYREEENGRGNFPPRFSGLQFPNYSSELNVNALELDDSALYLCASSISGGAGTDTQYFGPGTRLTVL.